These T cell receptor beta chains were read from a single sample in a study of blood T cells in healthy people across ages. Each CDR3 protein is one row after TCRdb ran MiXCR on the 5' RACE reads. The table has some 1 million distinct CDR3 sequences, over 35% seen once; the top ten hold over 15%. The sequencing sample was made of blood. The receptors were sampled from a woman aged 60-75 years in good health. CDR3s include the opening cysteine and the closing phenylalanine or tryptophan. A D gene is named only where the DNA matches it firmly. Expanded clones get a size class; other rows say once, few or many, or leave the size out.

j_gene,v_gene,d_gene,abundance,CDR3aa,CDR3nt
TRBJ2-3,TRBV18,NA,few,CASSLLRTVGTDTQYF,TGTGCCAGCTCACTGCTTAGGACAGTAGGCACAGATACGCAGTATTTT
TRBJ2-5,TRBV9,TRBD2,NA,CASSVEAGGLETQYF,TGTGCCAGCAGCGTAGAGGCGGGAGGGCTAGAGACCCAGTACTTC
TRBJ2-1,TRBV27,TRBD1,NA,CASSLSGTGGFNEQFF,TGTGCCAGCAGTCTCTCCGGGACAGGGGGTTTCAATGAGCAGTTCTTC
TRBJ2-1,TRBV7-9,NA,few,CASSLAQLVNEQFF,TGTGCCAGCAGCTTAGCGCAACTAGTCAATGAGCAGTTCTTC
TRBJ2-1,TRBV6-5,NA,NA,CASSYSPGSPNEQFF,TGTGCCAGCAGTTACTCCCCGGGATCCCCCAATGAGCAGTTCTTC
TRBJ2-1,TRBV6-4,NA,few,CASSIERGGYNEQFF,TGTGCCAGCAGTATAGAAAGGGGGGGATACAATGAGCAGTTCTTC
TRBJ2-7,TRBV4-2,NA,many,CASSQGTGVYEQYF,TGTGCCAGCAGCCAAGGCACCGGGGTATACGAGCAGTACTTC
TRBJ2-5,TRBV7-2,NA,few,CASSLAGSRTWPQYF,TGTGCCAGCAGCTTAGCCGGGTCTAGGACCTGGCCCCAGTACTTC
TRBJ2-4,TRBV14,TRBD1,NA,CASSHLGQGTHIQYF,TGTGCCAGCAGCCATTTGGGACAGGGGACACACATTCAGTACTTC
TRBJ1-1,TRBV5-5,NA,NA,CASSLISQGIANTEAFF,TGTGCCAGCAGCCTGATCAGCCAGGGGATTGCGAACACTGAAGCTTTCTTT
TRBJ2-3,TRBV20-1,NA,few,CSARVVGSTDTQYF,TGCAGTGCTAGAGTTGTCGGAAGCACAGATACGCAGTATTTT
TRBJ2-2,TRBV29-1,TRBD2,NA,CSVPAGGGTGELFF,TGCAGCGTACCAGCGGGAGGGGGGACCGGGGAGCTGTTTTTT
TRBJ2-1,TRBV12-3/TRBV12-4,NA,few,CARLFLRTAPNSYNEQFF,TGTGCCAGGCTTTTCCTCCGCACGGCGCCTAATTCCTACAATGAGCAGTTCTTC
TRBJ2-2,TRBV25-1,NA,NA,CASSPSRESAGELFF,TGTGCCAGCAGTCCTTCTCGGGAAAGCGCCGGGGAGCTGTTTTTT
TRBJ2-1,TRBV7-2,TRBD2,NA,CASSIGLAGYNEQFF,TGTGCCAGCAGCATCGGACTAGCGGGATACAATGAGCAGTTCTTC
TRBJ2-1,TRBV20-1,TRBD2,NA,CSAREARTSGRRPPDNEQFF,TGCAGTGCTAGAGAAGCCCGGACTAGCGGGAGGAGGCCGCCTGACAATGAGCAGTTCTTC
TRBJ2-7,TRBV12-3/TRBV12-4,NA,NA,CASSNWMGGTGYEQYF,TGTGCCAGCAGCAATTGGATGGGGGGAACCGGCTACGAGCAGTACTTC
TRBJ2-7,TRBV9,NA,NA,CASSPGIWGAYEQYF,TGTGCCAGCAGCCCGGGAATTTGGGGGGCCTACGAGCAGTACTTC
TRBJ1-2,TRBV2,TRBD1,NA,CASSVTGGGYGYTF,TGTGCCAGCAGTGTAACAGGGGGCGGCTATGGCTACACCTTC
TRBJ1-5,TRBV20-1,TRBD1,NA,CSARERQGYRPQHF,TGCAGTGCTAGAGAGAGACAGGGGTATCGGCCCCAGCATTTT
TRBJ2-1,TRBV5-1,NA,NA,CASSLAATSYNEQFF,TGCGCCAGCAGCTTGGCTGCCACATCCTACAATGAGCAGTTCTTC
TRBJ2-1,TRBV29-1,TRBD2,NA,CSVETSGAYNEQFF,TGCAGCGTAGAGACTAGCGGGGCCTACAATGAGCAGTTCTTC
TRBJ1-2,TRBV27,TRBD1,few,CASNPGQGAGGYTF,TGTGCCAGCAACCCCGGACAGGGGGCTGGAGGCTACACCTTC
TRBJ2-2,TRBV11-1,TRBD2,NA,CASSFWTSGVNTGELFF,TGTGCCAGCAGCTTCTGGACTAGCGGGGTGAACACCGGGGAGCTGTTTTTT
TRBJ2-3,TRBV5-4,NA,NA,CASTSPVRGTQYF,TGTGCCAGCACCTCCCCCGTAAGAGGCACGCAGTATTTT
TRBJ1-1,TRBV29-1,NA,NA,CSVELALRGAFF,TGCAGCGTTGAATTGGCGTTGAGAGGAGCTTTCTTT
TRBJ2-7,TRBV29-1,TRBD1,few,CSVVGTGIGEQYF,TGCAGCGTTGTAGGGACAGGGATTGGCGAGCAGTACTTC
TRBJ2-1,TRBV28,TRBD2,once,CASARASGYNEQFF,TGTGCCAGTGCCCGGGCTAGCGGATACAATGAGCAGTTCTTC
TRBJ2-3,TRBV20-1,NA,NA,CSARDPWAGVSTDTQYF,TGCAGTGCTAGAGATCCCTGGGCAGGGGTTAGCACAGATACGCAGTATTTT
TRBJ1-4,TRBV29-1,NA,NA,CSVEDLTGRGTNEKLFF,TGCAGCGTTGAAGATCTCACAGGGAGAGGGACTAATGAAAAACTGTTTTTT
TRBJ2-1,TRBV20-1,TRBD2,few,CSARLAGWSVNEQFF,TGCAGTGCTAGATTAGCGGGATGGAGTGTCAATGAGCAGTTCTTC